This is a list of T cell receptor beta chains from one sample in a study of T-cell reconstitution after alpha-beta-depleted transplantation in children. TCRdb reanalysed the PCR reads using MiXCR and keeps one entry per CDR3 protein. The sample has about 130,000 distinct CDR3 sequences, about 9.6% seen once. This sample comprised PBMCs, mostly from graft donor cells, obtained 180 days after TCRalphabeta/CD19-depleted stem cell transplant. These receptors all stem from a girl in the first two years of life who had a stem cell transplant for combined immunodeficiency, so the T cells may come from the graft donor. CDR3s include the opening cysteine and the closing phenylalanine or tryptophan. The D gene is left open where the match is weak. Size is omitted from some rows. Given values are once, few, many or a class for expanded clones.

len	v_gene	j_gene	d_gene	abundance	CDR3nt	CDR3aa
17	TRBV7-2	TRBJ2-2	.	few	TGTGCCAGCAGCTTAGTGCGGCAGGGACTTACCCCCGGGGAGCTGTTTTTT	CASSLVRQGLTPGELFF
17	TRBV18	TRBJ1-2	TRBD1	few	TGTGCCAGCTCGGCTTTGACAGGGCCCATTTCTAACTATGGCTACACCTTC	CASSALTGPISNYGYTF
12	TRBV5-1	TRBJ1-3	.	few	TGCGCCAGCAGCCCTCGAGGAAACACCATATATTTT	CASSPRGNTIYF
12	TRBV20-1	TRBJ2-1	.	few	TGCAGTGCTAGAGGGTGGGCCAATGAGCAGTTCTTC	CSARGWANEQFF
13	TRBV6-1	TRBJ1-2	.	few	TGTGCCAGCCGGGACAACGGGGTCTATGGCTACACCTTC	CASRDNGVYGYTF
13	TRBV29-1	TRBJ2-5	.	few	TGCAGCACCAGGAAGACAGCCCAAGAGACCCAGTACTTC	CSTRKTAQETQYF
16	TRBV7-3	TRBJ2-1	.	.	TGTGCCAGCAGCCTAAGGCAGGGCTCCGCCGGCAATGAGCAGTTCTTC	CASSLRQGSAGNEQFF
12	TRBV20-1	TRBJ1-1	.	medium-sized	TGCAGTGCTAGCTCCGAGAACACTGAAGCTTTCTTT	CSASSENTEAFF
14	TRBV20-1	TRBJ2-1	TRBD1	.	TGCAGTGCCAGGGACAGGGGAACCTACAATGAGCAGTTCTTC	CSARDRGTYNEQFF
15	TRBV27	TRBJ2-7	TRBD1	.	TGTGCCAGCAGTTTAGGCGACAGGGAAGTAGACGAGCAGTACTTC	CASSLGDREVDEQYF
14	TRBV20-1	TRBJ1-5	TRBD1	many	TGCAGTGCTGCCGACAGGGTGAGCAATCAGCCCCAGCATTTT	CSAADRVSNQPQHF
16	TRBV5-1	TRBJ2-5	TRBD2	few	TGCGCCAGCAGCTCGACTAGCGGGGGGGCGGAAGAGACCCAGTACTTC	CASSSTSGGAEETQYF
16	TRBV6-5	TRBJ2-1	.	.	TGTGCCAGCAGTTACCAGGCCCCGTATCCCTACAATGAGCAGTTCTTC	CASSYQAPYPYNEQFF
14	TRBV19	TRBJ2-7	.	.	TGTGCCAGTAGTATCGGGACTTATACCTACGAGCAGTACTTC	CASSIGTYTYEQYF
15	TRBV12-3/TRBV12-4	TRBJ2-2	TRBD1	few	TGTGCCAGCAGTTTCGACAGGGCCCTCACCGGGGAGCTGTTTTTT	CASSFDRALTGELFF
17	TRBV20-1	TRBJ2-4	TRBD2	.	TGCAGTGCTAGAGATCCCTGGAAGGGGACTAGGAAGAACATTCAGTACTTC	CSARDPWKGTRKNIQYF
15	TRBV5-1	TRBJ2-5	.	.	TGCGCCAGCAGCTTGGCAGAAAATGAGCAAGAGACCCAGTACTTC	CASSLAENEQETQYF
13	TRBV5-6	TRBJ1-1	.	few	TGTGCCAGCAGCTTGAGAGGGGGCACTGAAGCTTTCTTT	CASSLRGGTEAFF
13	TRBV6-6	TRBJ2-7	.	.	TGTGCCAGCAGTTACGTTGGGGGGACCGAGCAGTACTTC	CASSYVGGTEQYF
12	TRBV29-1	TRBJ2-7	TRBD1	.	TGCAGCGATATGACAGGGTGGTACGAGCAGTACTTC	CSDMTGWYEQYF
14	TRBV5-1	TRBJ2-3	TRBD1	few	TGCGCCAGCAGCTTGGGACAGGGGATAGATACGCAGTATTTT	CASSLGQGIDTQYF
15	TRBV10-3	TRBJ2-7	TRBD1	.	TGTGCCATCAGGGAGATGACAGGGGGCCTGGACGAGCAGTACTTC	CAIREMTGGLDEQYF
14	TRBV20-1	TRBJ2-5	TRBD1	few	TGCAGTGCCGCCGCCTGGACTTTCACAGGGGCCCAGTACTTC	CSAAAWTFTGAQYF
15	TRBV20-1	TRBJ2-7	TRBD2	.	TGCAGTGCTAGTTTCCCTAGCGGGAGGAGATACGAGCAGTACTTC	CSASFPSGRRYEQYF
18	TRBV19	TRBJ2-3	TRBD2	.	TGTGCCAGTAGTGCCAGAATCGGACTAGCGGGAGTAGGAGATACGCAGTATTTT	CASSARIGLAGVGDTQYF
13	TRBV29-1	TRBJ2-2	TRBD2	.	TGCAGCGTTGCTAGGTCGGGGGGCGGGGAGCTGTTTTTT	CSVARSGGGELFF
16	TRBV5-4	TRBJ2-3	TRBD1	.	TGTGCCAGCAGCTTGCCGGGGACAGTCCCGAGAGATACGCAGTATTTT	CASSLPGTVPRDTQYF
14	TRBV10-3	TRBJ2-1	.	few	TGTGCCATCAAAAGTGCTCTAGCCTACAATGAGCAGTTCTTC	CAIKSALAYNEQFF
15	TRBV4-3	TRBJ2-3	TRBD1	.	TGCGCCAGCAGCCGGGGGACAGCTTACACAGATACGCAGTATTTT	CASSRGTAYTDTQYF
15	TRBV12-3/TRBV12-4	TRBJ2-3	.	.	TGTGCCAGCAGTTTTAGGGCCAGGACCACAGATACGCAGTATTTT	CASSFRARTTDTQYF
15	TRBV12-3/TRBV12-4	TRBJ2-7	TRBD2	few	TGTGCCAGCAGTTTTAGGGGCGGGAGTCAGTACGAGCAGTACTTC	CASSFRGGSQYEQYF
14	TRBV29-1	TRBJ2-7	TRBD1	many	TGCAGCGTCGCAGGGGACAGGGGGGAATACGAGCAGTACTTC	CSVAGDRGEYEQYF
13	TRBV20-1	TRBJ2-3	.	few	TGCAGTGCTGGGGAACAGGGAGGGGATACGCAGTATTTT	CSAGEQGGDTQYF
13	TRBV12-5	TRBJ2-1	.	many	TGTGCTAGTGGATTTTTGCCCGAAAATGAGCAGTTCTTC	CASGFLPENEQFF
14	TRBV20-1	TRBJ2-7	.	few	TGCAGTGCCCGAACCCCAGGGAGCTCCTACGAGCAGTACTTC	CSARTPGSSYEQYF
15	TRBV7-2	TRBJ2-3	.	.	TGTGCCAGCAGCTCAGGACGGTCTAGCACAGATACGCAGTATTTT	CASSSGRSSTDTQYF
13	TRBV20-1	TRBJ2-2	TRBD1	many	TGCAGTGCTTGGACAGGGTACTTCGGGGAGCTGTTTTTT	CSAWTGYFGELFF
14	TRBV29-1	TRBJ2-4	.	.	TGCAGCGTTGTGGGCAGCCTAGCCAAAAACATTCAGTACTTC	CSVVGSLAKNIQYF
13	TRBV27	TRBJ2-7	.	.	TGTGCCAGCAGTGCGGGGTCCTTCTACGAGCAGTACTTC	CASSAGSFYEQYF
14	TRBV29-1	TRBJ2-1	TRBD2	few	TGCAGCGCCCTCGGACTAGCGGCTTACAATGAGCAGTTCTTC	CSALGLAAYNEQFF
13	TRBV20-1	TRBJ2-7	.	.	TGCAGTGCTACGCCTTCTGTAGTCTACGAGCAGTACTTC	CSATPSVVYEQYF
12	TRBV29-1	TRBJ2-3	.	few	TGCAGCGTTTTGGGGATCACAGATACGCAGTATTTT	CSVLGITDTQYF
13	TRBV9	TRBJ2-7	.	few	TGTGCCAGCAGCCCCCAATCGGGGCGAGAGCAGTACTTC	CASSPQSGREQYF
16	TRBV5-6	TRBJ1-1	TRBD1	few	TGTGCCAGCAGCTCATATCACAGACAGGGCAGGACTGAAGCTTTCTTT	CASSSYHRQGRTEAFF
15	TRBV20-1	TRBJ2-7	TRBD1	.	TGCAGTGCCCTCCCAGGGGGCCAGGGGGCACACGAGCAGTACTTC	CSALPGGQGAHEQYF
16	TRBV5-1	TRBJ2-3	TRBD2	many	TGCGCCAGCAGCTTGACGGGGACTAGCTACGCAGATACGCAGTATTTT	CASSLTGTSYADTQYF
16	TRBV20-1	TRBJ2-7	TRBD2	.	TGCAGTGCTAGTAAGGGATTGACTAGCGGAGCAGGGGAGCAGTACTTC	CSASKGLTSGAGEQYF
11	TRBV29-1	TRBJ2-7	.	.	TGCAGCGTTGAAAACGCCTACGAGCAGTACTTC	CSVENAYEQYF
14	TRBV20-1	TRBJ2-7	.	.	TGCAGTGCTAGAGTTCAGGCGGGACTCTACGAGCAGTACTTC	CSARVQAGLYEQYF
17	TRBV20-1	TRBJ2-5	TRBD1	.	TGCAGTGCTTTTCCTCGTTTGCAGGGGGCCCACTTTAGGACCCAGTACTTC	CSAFPRLQGAHFRTQYF
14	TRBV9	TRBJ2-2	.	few	TGTGCCAGCAGCGGACTAGTTGGGGCCGGGGAGCTGTTTTTT	CASSGLVGAGELFF
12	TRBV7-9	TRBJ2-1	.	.	TGTGCCAGCAGCTTTAGCAACAATGAGCAGTTCTTC	CASSFSNNEQFF
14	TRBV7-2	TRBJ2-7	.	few	TGTGCCAGCAGCTTTGGTAGGGCCCGACACGAGCAGTACTTC	CASSFGRARHEQYF
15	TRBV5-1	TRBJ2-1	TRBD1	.	TGCGCCAGCAGCAGAGAGGACAGGACGTACAATGAGCAGTTCTTC	CASSREDRTYNEQFF
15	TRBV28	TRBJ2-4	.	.	TGTGCCAGCAGTTACGGGGGCTCTTACGAAAACATTCAGTACTTC	CASSYGGSYENIQYF
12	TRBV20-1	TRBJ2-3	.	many	TGCAGTGCCCGGGCATTCACAGATACGCAGTATTTT	CSARAFTDTQYF
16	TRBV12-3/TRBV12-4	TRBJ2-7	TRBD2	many	TGTGCCAGCAGTCCTGGACTAGCGGGGGGCTCCTACGAGCAGTACTTC	CASSPGLAGGSYEQYF